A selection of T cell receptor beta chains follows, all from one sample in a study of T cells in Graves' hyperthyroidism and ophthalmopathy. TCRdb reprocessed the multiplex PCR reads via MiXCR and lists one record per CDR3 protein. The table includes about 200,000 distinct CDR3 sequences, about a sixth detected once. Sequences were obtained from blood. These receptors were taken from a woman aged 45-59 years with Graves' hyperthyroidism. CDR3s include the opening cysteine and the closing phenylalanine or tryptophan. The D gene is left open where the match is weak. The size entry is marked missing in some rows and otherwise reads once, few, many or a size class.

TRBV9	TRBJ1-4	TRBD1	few	CASSRTGGEKLFF	TGTGCCAGCAGCCGGACAGGGGGTGAAAAACTGTTTTTT
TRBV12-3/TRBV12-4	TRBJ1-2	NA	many	CASSFGQLSSYGYTF	TGTGCCAGCAGTTTTGGTCAACTTTCTTCCTATGGCTACACCTTC
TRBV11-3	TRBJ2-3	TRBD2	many	CASSSGTSVLPSTDTQYF	TGTGCCAGCAGCTCGGGGACTAGCGTATTACCGAGCACAGATACGCAGTATTTT
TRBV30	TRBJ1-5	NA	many	CAWSGGDQPQHF	TGTGCCTGGAGTGGGGGAGATCAGCCCCAGCATTTT
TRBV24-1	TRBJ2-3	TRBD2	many	CATSGTSGATDTQYF	TGTGCCACCAGTGGGACTAGCGGAGCCACAGATACGCAGTATTTT
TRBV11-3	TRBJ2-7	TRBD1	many	CASRERTGTYEQYF	TGTGCCAGCAGAGAGAGGACAGGAACCTACGAGCAGTACTTC
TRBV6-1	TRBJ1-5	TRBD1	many	CASSPVTGVGNQPQHF	TGTGCCAGCAGCCCCGTGACAGGGGTGGGCAATCAGCCCCAGCATTTT
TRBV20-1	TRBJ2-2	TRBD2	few	CSARDILAGNAGELFF	TGCAGTGCTAGAGATATACTAGCGGGAAACGCCGGGGAGCTGTTTTTT
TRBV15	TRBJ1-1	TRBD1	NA	CATSRDRGNTEAFF	TGTGCCACCAGCAGGGACAGGGGGAACACTGAAGCTTTCTTT
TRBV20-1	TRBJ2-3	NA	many	CSAILIVGGPDTQYF	TGCAGTGCTATTTTAATAGTCGGAGGTCCAGATACGCAGTATTTT
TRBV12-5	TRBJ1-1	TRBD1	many	CASGPGGLWTEAFF	TGTGCTAGTGGTCCAGGGGGGCTTTGGACTGAAGCTTTCTTT
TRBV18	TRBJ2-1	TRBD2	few	CASSPTSGPYNEQFF	TGTGCCAGCTCACCGACTAGCGGGCCCTACAATGAGCAGTTCTTC
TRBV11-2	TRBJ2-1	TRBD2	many	CASSSDPLGAGGNNEQFF	TGTGCCAGCAGCTCCGACCCTCTTGGGGCGGGAGGGAACAATGAGCAGTTCTTC
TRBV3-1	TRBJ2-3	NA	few	CASSQDPPDTQYF	TGTGCCAGCAGCCAAGATCCCCCAGATACGCAGTATTTT
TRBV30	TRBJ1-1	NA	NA	CAWRTGLSTEAFF	TGTGCCTGGAGAACAGGGCTTAGCACTGAAGCTTTCTTT
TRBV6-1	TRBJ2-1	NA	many	CASKTGNEQFF	TGTGCCAGCAAGACAGGCAATGAGCAGTTCTTC
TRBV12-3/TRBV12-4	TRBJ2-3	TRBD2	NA	CASRDGTSGSTDTQYF	TGTGCCAGCAGAGACGGGACTAGCGGGAGCACAGATACGCAGTATTTT
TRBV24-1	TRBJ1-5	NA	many	CATSSQPQHF	TGTGCCACCTCCTCTCAGCCCCAGCATTTT
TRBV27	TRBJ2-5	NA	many	CASSSKTEETQYF	TGTGCCAGCAGTTCGAAGACAGAGGAGACCCAGTACTTC
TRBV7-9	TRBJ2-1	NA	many	CASSLALIMRNTSYNEQFF	TGTGCCAGCAGCTTAGCGCTAATAATGCGGAACACCTCCTACAATGAGCAGTTCTTC
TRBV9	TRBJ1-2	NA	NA	CASSVATGRRGYTF	TGTGCCAGCAGCGTAGCTACTGGACGGAGGGGCTACACCTTC
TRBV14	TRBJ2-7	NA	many	CASSQVSHEQYF	TGTGCCAGCAGCCAAGTCTCCCACGAGCAGTACTTC
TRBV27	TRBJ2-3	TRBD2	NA	CASSLFGRGATDTQYF	TGTGCCAGCAGTTTATTCGGGCGGGGGGCCACAGATACGCAGTATTTT
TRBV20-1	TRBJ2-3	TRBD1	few	CSASQRQGGTDTQYF	TGCAGTGCTAGCCAAAGACAGGGTGGCACAGATACGCAGTATTTT
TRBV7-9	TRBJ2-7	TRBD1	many	CASSGRDSEQYF	TGTGCCAGCAGCGGCCGGGACAGCGAGCAGTACTTC
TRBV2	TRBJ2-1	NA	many	CASSVVGANNEQFF	TGTGCCAGCAGTGTTGTGGGAGCGAACAATGAGCAGTTCTTC
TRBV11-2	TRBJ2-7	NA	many	CASSLGRGPSYEQYF	TGTGCCAGCAGCTTAGGGAGGGGGCCTTCCTACGAGCAGTACTTC